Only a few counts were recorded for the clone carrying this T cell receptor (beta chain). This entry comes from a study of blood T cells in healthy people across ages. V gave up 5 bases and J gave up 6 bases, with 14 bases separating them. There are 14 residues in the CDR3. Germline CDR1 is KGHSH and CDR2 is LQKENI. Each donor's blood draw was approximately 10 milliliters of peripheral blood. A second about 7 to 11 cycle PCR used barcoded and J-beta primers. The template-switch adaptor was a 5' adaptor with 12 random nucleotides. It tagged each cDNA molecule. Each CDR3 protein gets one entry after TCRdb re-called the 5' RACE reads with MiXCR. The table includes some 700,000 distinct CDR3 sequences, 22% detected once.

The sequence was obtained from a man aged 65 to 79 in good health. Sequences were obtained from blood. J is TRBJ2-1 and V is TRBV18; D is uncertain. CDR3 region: CASSSWEATNEQFF. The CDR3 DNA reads TGTGCCAGCTCATCCTGGGAAGCCACCAATGAGCAGTTCTTC.